These 22 T cell receptor beta chains were all obtained from the same sample, sequenced in a study of blood T cell repertoires in COVID-19 (dated by TCRdb to about 2020). Receptors were amplified or captured by the immunoSEQ multiplex PCR assay. This is the immuneACCESS table as TCRdb keeps it, with only in-frame sequences that have V and J called. A part of the clones is gone; compared with another copy, unresolved V genes explain less than half, and the rest is unexplained. The sample yields a few hundred thousand clones; 90% were counted once. The ten largest clones capture about 1.8% of the sample. Sample: PBMCs or T cells enriched from blood (not recorded which). Receptors were obtained from a woman in her late teens or twenties with acute COVID-19.

The chain employs TRBV6-5 and TRBJ1-1, with TRBD1 as a possible D gene (6 bases). V lost 4 bases, J lost 0 bases, and 15 bases lay in between. CDR3 size: 16 residues. The V gene's germline CDR1 is MNHEY and CDR2 SVGAGI. The CDR3 nucleotides are TGTGCCAGCAGTTTACGGACAGCCCGCATGAACACTGAAGCTTTCTTT. Its protein product is CASSLRTARMNTEAFF.

The rearrangement links TRBV6-2 or TRBV6-3 to TRBJ2-7; 13 bases match TRBD2. The V and J ends lost 2 bases and 2 bases, in that order; junction bases with no gene match: 9. The CDR3 has 18 amino acids. Germline V CDR1 and CDR2: MNHEY, SVGEGT. CDR3 amino acids: CASSYNGLAGVTAYEQYF. The CDR3 nucleotides read TGTGCCAGCAGTTACAACGGACTAGCGGGAGTCACGGCCTACGAGCAGTACTTC.

This clone was recorded only once. V is TRBV19 and J is TRBJ1-5; D is unresolved. Germline loops: CDR1 LNHDA, CDR2 SQIVND (reference sequence). The CDR3 length is 15 residues. V lost 3 bases and J lost 4, with 13 bases in between. CDR3 coding DNA: TGTGCCAGTAGTATTAGCGGTTACCTGAATCAGCCCCAGCATTTT. This gives the protein CASSISGYLNQPQHF.

J is TRBJ2-2 and V is TRBV11-2; 8 nucleotides agree with TRBD2. The germline gives CDR1 SGHAT, CDR2 FQNNGV. The CDR3 extends over 15 amino acids. V lost 5 bases, J lost 7 bases, and 9 bases stayed unmatched. CDR3 in DNA: TGTGCCAGCAGCCCCGGGGCGGGGGGCGGCGGGGAGCTGTTTTTT. It codes for CASSPGAGGGGELFF.

V gene TRBV3-1 (or the pseudogene TRBV3-2) combines with J gene TRBJ1-3, with a possible D match to TRBD1 (5 bases). Trimming pared 1 base from V and 4 bases from J, leaving 11 bases between. Germline CDR1 and CDR2: LGHDT and YNNKEL (reference sequence). The CDR3 contains 15 residues. The CDR3 is CASSQVGGVGNTIYF. In DNA, the CDR3 is TGTGCCAGCAGCCAAGTCGGAGGGGTCGGAAACACCATATATTTT.

This chain joins TRBV6-5 and TRBJ1-5; tentatively, D is TRBD1 (6 bases). V lost 6 bases to trimming and J lost 0 bases, with 12 bases between them. The CDR3 has 15 amino acids. The germline V gene encodes CDR1 MNHEY and CDR2 SVGAGI. CDR3 amino acids: CASRLTGNSNQPQHF. The CDR3 nucleotides are TGTGCCAGCAGACTAACAGGGAATAGCAATCAGCCCCAGCATTTT.

The chain uses TRBV7-6 and TRBJ2-2; 9 bases map to TRBD2. The CDR3 is 15 amino acids. V shed 8 bases, J shed 7 bases, and the junction held 11 bases outside the gene matches. Germline CDR1 reads SGHVS; CDR2 reads FNYEAQ. CDR3 sequence (DNA): TGTGCCAGCGGCGAGGCTAGCGGGATAGGCGGGGAGCTGTTTTTT. Protein: CASGEASGIGGELFF.

The chain uses TRBV6-5 and TRBJ1-1, with D maybe TRBD1 (6 bases). Germline V lookup: CDR1 MNHEY, CDR2 SVGAGI. The CDR3 has 15 amino acids. Trimming stripped 1 base from V and 3 bases from J, with 12 bases between. This CDR3 is CASSYYWGGDTEAFF. In DNA form, the CDR3 reads TGTGCCAGCAGTTACTATTGGGGGGGCGACACTGAAGCTTTCTTT.

This clone showed up many times. The chain has TRBV6-5 and TRBJ2-7, with D possibly being TRBD2 (6 bases). Trimming pared 4 bases from V and 2 bases from J, leaving 15 bases between. Germline V lookup: CDR1 MNHEY, CDR2 SVGAGI. The CDR3 loop spans 15 amino acids. CDR3 amino acids: CASSFSGEPTYEQYF. CDR3 DNA sequence: TGTGCCAGCAGTTTTAGCGGAGAGCCCACCTACGAGCAGTACTTC.

The chain links TRBV27 to TRBJ2-4; TRBD2 matches at 7 bases. Losses at the gene ends were 2 bases for V and 1 base for J; bases not matched to a gene: 5. Germline assignment: CDR1 MNHEY and CDR2 SMNVEV (reference sequence). This CDR3 is built from 16 residues. CDR3 DNA: TGTGCCAGCAGTTTAATAGCGGGTGGCGCCAAAAACATTCAGTACTTC. Translation gives CASSLIAGGAKNIQYF.

The chain couples TRBV6-5 to TRBJ2-7; 7 bases are a match to TRBD1. Germline-derived CDR1 and CDR2 are MNHEY and SVGAGI. V shed 4 bases and J 2 bases; nucleotides not matched to a gene: 8. This CDR3 region has 15 residues. The CDR3 spells CASSSPGQSTYEQYF. CDR3 sequence (DNA): TGTGCCAGCAGTTCTCCGGGACAGTCGACCTACGAGCAGTACTTC.

The CDR3 bases are TGTGCCACAAGGACAGGCTATAATGAAAAACTGTTTTTT. It yields the protein CATRTGYNEKLFF. V usage is TRBV10-3 and J usage is TRBJ1-4; the match to TRBD1 covers 7 bases. The CDR3 length is 13 residues. The germline gives CDR1 ENHRY, CDR2 SYGVKD. V was clipped by 10 bases and J by 4 bases; unmatched bases: 6.

The CDR3: CASSTQAGARDTQYF. The CDR3 DNA reads as TGTGCCAGCAGTACTCAAGCGGGAGCCCGGGATACGCAGTATTTT. The gene calls are TRBV6-6 and TRBJ2-3; TRBD2 agrees at 8 bases. Trimming cost V 5 bases and J 6 bases; bases outside gene matches: 10. Germline lookup yields CDR1 MNHNY and CDR2 SVGAGI (reference sequence). The CDR3 is made up of 15 amino acids.

The chain carries TRBV7-9 and TRBJ2-1; TRBD2 matches 10 bases. The CDR3 runs to 15 residues. V lost 2 bases and J lost 7; bases outside the gene matches: 5. CDR1 is SEHNR, CDR2 FQNEAQ, per germline (reference sequence). CDR3 sequence: CASSLLAGVKNEQFF. The CDR3 region has the DNA TGTGCCAGCAGCTTACTAGCGGGAGTTAAGAATGAGCAGTTCTTC.

The sample holds a few counts of this clone. The chain recombines TRBV3-1 (or the pseudogene TRBV3-2) with TRBJ2-7, with D maybe TRBD1 (5 bases). This CDR3 contains 14 residues. V was shortened by 1 base and J by 4 bases, with 11 bases between the two germline ends. Germline loops: CDR1 LGHDT, CDR2 YNNKEL (reference sequence). The CDR3 nucleotides read TGTGCCAGCAGCCAAGTAGGGGTCGGGTACGAGCAGTACTTC. Translating gives CASSQVGVGYEQYF.

This chain connects TRBV7-2 to TRBJ2-7, with 7 nucleotides matching TRBD1. V lost 6 bases and J lost 0; bases outside the gene matches: 8. The CDR3 length is 15 residues. Germline values: CDR1 SGHTA, CDR2 FQGNSA. As DNA, the CDR3 is TGTGCCAGCAGACCCCGACAGGGCTACTCCTACGAGCAGTACTTC. Translation: CASRPRQGYSYEQYF.

The chain carries TRBV2 and TRBJ1-2; 9 bases agree with TRBD1. The trim removed 3 bases at V and 7 bases at J, leaving 0 bases unmatched. Germline V gene lookup returns CDR1 SNHLY and CDR2 FYNNEI. The length of the CDR3 is 12 residues. The CDR3 spells CASSEDRGGYTF. CDR3 coding DNA: TGTGCCAGCAGTGAGGACAGGGGTGGCTACACCTTC.

The chain employs TRBV11-2 and TRBJ2-7; the D gene is possibly TRBD2 (6 bases). Germline CDR1 reads SGHAT; CDR2 reads FQNNGV. CDR3 length equals 17 residues. Deletions cut 4 bases from V and 2 bases from J, with 21 bases between. CDR3 in DNA: TGTGCCAGCAGCTGGAAGACTAGTTTAGGGACGACCTACGAGCAGTACTTC. Its translation is CASSWKTSLGTTYEQYF.

This chain joins TRBV13 and TRBJ2-1, with 11 nucleotides matching TRBD2. Germline CDR1 PRHDT, CDR2 FYEKMQ (reference sequence). The CDR3 consists of 15 residues. The V and J ends lost 4 bases and 4 bases, in that order; junction bases with no gene match: 3. CDR3 amino acids: CASSSTSGVYNEQFF. Written as DNA, the CDR3 is TGTGCCAGCAGCTCGACTAGCGGGGTTTACAATGAGCAGTTCTTC.

The rearrangement joins TRBV5-6 to TRBJ2-2; D is perhaps TRBD2 (6 bases). V dropped 6 bases and J dropped 3 bases, with 15 bases sitting between them. The CDR3 consists of 15 residues. Germline V gives CDR1 SGHDT, CDR2 YYEEEE. The CDR3, as DNA: TGTGCCAGCACCTCGGCGGGGTTGCACACCGGGGAGCTGTTTTTT. Translated: CASTSAGLHTGELFF.

V is TRBV14 and J is TRBJ2-5, with D perhaps TRBD2 (5 bases). Germline CDR1 reads SGHDN; CDR2 reads FVKESK. Deletions cut 0 bases from V and 5 bases from J, with 22 bases between. The CDR3 runs 18 residues. The CDR3 region is CASSQDGRGIRRLETQYF. The CDR3 nucleotides are TGTGCCAGCAGCCAAGATGGCCGTGGAATCCGGAGGTTGGAGACCCAGTACTTC. Complete variable domain (other parts from reference TRBV14 and TRBJ2-5): EAGVTQFPSHSVIEKGQTVTLRCDPISGHDNLYWYRRVMGKEIKFLLHFVKESKQDESGMPNNRFLAERTGGTYSTLKVQPAELEDSGVYFCASSQDGRGIRRLETQYFGPGTRLLVL.

The chain employs TRBV6-5 and TRBJ1-6, with D uncertain. The V end lost 10 bases, the J end lost 9 bases, and 10 bases lay between the germline ends. Germline V gene data show CDR1 as MNHEY and CDR2 as SVGAGI. This CDR3 contains 11 residues. The CDR3 spells CATLMCSPLHF. In nucleotides, the CDR3 is TGTGCCACCCTAATGTGTTCACCCCTCCACTTT.